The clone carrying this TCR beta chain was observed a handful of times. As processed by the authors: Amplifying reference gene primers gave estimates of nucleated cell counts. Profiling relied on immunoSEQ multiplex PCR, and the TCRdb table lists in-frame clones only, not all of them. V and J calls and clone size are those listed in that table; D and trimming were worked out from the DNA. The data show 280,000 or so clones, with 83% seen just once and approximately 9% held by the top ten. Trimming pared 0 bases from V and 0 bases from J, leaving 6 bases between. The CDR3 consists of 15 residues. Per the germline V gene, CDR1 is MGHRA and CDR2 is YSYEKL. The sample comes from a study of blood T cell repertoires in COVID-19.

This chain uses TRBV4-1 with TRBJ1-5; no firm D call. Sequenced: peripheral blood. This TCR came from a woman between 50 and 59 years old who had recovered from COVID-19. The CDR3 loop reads CASSQERYSNQPQHF. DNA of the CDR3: TGCGCCAGCAGCCAAGAACGGTATAGCAATCAGCCCCAGCATTTT.